The clone carrying this T cell receptor beta chain was recorded at least ten times. Its antigen remains unidentified. CDR1 SGHTS and CDR2 YDEGEE come from the germline V gene. Deletions cut 4 bases from V and 0 bases from J, with 8 bases between. There are 14 residues in the CDR3. With listed TCR primers and previously described methods, bulk TCR libraries were prepared. TCRdb processed the PCR reads anew with MiXCR; each CDR3 protein has one entry. The sample lists more than 250,000 distinct CDR3 sequences; roughly a fifth were seen once. The data were obtained in a study of molecular identifiers for immune sequencing clone quantification. Points from the study as a whole: Among over 950,000 naive cells, as was reported, spiked Jurkat TCR RNA from one cell was detectable.

The sequence derives from a human donor in good health. Some libraries in this study had Jurkat cell RNA spiked in. Sequencing was performed on naive CD8+ T cells from blood, with Jurkat cell RNA spiked in. The subset denotes: FACS-sorted CD8+CD4-CCR7+CD45RA+ naive T cells. The V call is TRBV5-8, the J call TRBJ1-5; the D is unclear. The CDR3 loop is CASSQDHSNQPQHF. CDR3 bases: TGTGCCAGCAGCCAGGACCATAGCAATCAGCCCCAGCATTTT.